This section outlines one T cell receptor beta chain sequence together with its context. The antigen is undetermined. CDR1 and CDR2 from the germline V gene are SEHNR and FQNEAQ (reference sequence). The V end was cut by 1 base, the J end by 1 base, with 8 bases between. The CDR3 spans 14 residues. Assay used: immunoSEQ multiplex PCR; TCRdb lists only in-frame clones, some missing. The sample lists fewer than 400,000 clones; around 84% were seen once. Stated treatment: roughly 20 received Ad26.COV2.S at low or high dose, single or two shots; 5 received placebo; per-sample allocation not given. Samples analyzed were those drawn on day 63 after the first vaccine or placebo injection. Cohort 1b enrolled adults aged 18-55 years in Boston. These data belong to a study of Ad26.COV2.S vaccination and SARS-CoV-2 variants. About the study: Intramuscularly, Ad26.COV2.S was given either once or twice, 56 days apart.

Study-level findings and limits: Whether participants received vaccine or placebo, their non-spike TCR breadth was similar.

The origin of this receptor is a person between 18 and 65 years old who received the Ad26.COV2.S COVID-19 vaccine or a placebo. Material: peripheral blood, obtained in a trial of Ad26.COV2.S vaccine versus placebo. The V gene is TRBV7-9, the J gene TRBJ2-7; D remains ambiguous. In DNA, the CDR3 is TGTGCCAGCAGCTTAGGCATCTTATCCTACGAGCAGTACTTC. Translation gives CASSLGILSYEQYF. The whole variable domain, filled in from reference TRBV7-9 and TRBJ2-7, reads DTGVSQNPRHKITKRGQNVTFRCDPISEHNRLYWYRQTLGQGPEFLTYFQNEAQLEKSRLLSDRFSAERPKGSFSTLEIQRTEQGDSAMYLCASSLGILSYEQYFGPGTRLTVT.